The T cell receptor (beta chain) under discussion was sequenced for a study of blood T cell repertoires in COVID-19. The ends lost 1 base at V and 6 bases at J; junction bases unmatched: 8. In germline, CDR1 is SEHNR, CDR2 FQNEAQ (reference sequence). The CDR3 length is 16 residues. This clone has only one observation. The protocol was immunoSEQ multiplex PCR, while the TCRdb copy is restricted to in-frame clones and leaves out a portion. The data show over 100,000 clones, 82% seen once. The rearrangement uses TRBV7-9 and TRBJ1-5; 8 bases map to TRBD1. The clonotype comes from an older man with acute or convalescent COVID-19. The sequenced sample was peripheral blood. The CDR3 nucleotides are TGTGCCAGCAGCTTAGGGACCCAGGGGGCGGGTCAGCCCCAGCATTTT. It encodes CASSLGTQGAGQPQHF.